Below, one TCR beta chain is given with its context. Antigen unknown. 13 Jbeta primers and 60 Vbeta primers were used for the PCR. Repertoires were generated with immunoSEQ multiplex PCR, while TCRdb's copy carries only in-frame clones and drops some. The sample records hundreds of thousands of clones, approximately 68% being singletons. Each donor's status was that of a healthy bone marrow donor. The data were taken from a study of cytomegalovirus exposure and HLA in healthy donors. General study findings and limits: A later analysis reportedly found that, within productive TCRs, an Asian-associated ancestry cluster had fewer N-insertions than the mean observed across the roughly 630 donors. For cytomegalovirus status, the classifier reportedly gave diagnoses with high specificity and sensitivity.

The CDR3 is made up of 15 amino acids. Per germline, CDR1 MNHEY and CDR2 SVGAGI. V trimming: 6 bases; J trimming: 4 bases; junction bases outside the gene matches: 10. This chain connects TRBV6-5 to TRBJ2-7, with 9 bases matching TRBD1. The sequencing input was PBMCs. This TCR was recovered from a woman in her twenties or thirties in good health and CMV-seronegative. DNA of the CDR3: TGTGCCAGCAGACAACAGGGGGCCCAGGGTTACGAGCAGTACTTC. Its translation is CASRQQGAQGYEQYF.